The rows below give T cell receptor beta chains drawn from one sample of a study of shared clonotypes between healthy human individuals. Data came from immunoSEQ multiplex PCR; TCRdb stores just in-frame clones and leaves some out. This sample carries about 2.3 million clones, 93% of them seen once, and the ten largest clones take 0.35% to 0.45%. Sequenced sample: naive CD4+ T cells from PBMCs. The source is a man between 18 and 35 years old in good health. Some clones in this sample may be carry-over from other donors' samples. Each CDR3 is given with its conserved first and last residue. The D gene is left open where the match is weak. Not all rows give a size; the values are once, few, many and, for expanded clones, a class.

J	D	size	V	DNA	CDR3
TRBJ1-1	-	-	TRBV7-2	TGTGCCAGCAGCAACTACCCGGCTGGCGCTGAAGCTTTCTTT	CASSNYPAGAEAFF
TRBJ2-7	-	-	TRBV21-1	TGTGCCAGCAGCCCCCGTCCCGGGACAGTTACCTACGAGCAGTACTTC	CASSPRPGTVTYEQYF
TRBJ2-1	TRBD2	-	TRBV2	TGTGCCAGCAGTCGACTAGCGGGAGGGCGAGGTGAGCAGTTCTTC	CASSRLAGGRGEQFF
TRBJ1-1	-	-	TRBV28	TGTGCCATCCCAGCCCCGACAGGAGCGAACACTGAAGCTTTCTTT	CAIPAPTGANTEAFF
TRBJ2-7	-	-	TRBV2	TGTGCCAGCAGTGATGGGGACCATCCCCCTGGCGAGCAGTACTTC	CASSDGDHPPGEQYF
TRBJ2-7	TRBD1	-	TRBV18	TGTGCCAGCTCACCCGGGACAGGGAGCTCCTACGAGCAGTACTTC	CASSPGTGSSYEQYF
TRBJ2-7	TRBD1	-	TRBV4-3	TGCGCCAGCAGCCTTTCGTACAGGGGGTATCCGTACGAGCAGTACTTC	CASSLSYRGYPYEQYF
TRBJ1-2	TRBD1	-	TRBV28	TGTGCCAGCAGTACCCCCCGACTGGACAGGAGGAACTATGGCTACACCTTC	CASSTPRLDRRNYGYTF
TRBJ1-2	-	once	TRBV6-5	TGTGCCAGCAGTGCCCGGGACGGCTATGGCTACACCTTC	CASSARDGYGYTF
TRBJ2-4	TRBD2	-	TRBV4-1	TGCGCCAGCAGCCAAGGGGGGTATAGCGGGAAAACCAAAAACATTCAGTACTTC	CASSQGGYSGKTKNIQYF
TRBJ2-7	-	-	TRBV27	TGTGCCAGCAGTTTTTCCCAAGCCCCCTACGAGCAGTACTTC	CASSFSQAPYEQYF
TRBJ2-3	-	-	TRBV6-5	TGTGCCAGCAGGCGAACAGGGACAGATACGCAGTATTTT	CASRRTGTDTQYF
TRBJ2-5	TRBD2	-	TRBV5-6	TGTGCCAGCAATCTAGCGGGAGGGCCACGAGAGACCCAGTACTTC	CASNLAGGPRETQYF
TRBJ2-1	-	-	TRBV5-1	TGCGCCAGCAGCTTGGGAACTGGGTACAATGAGCAGTTCTTC	CASSLGTGYNEQFF
TRBJ2-1	-	-	TRBV5-4	TGTGCCTTCATACCCGGGACAACAAACAATGAGCAGTTCTTC	CAFIPGTTNNEQFF
TRBJ2-3	-	once	TRBV7-2	TGTGCCAGCAGCCCACCCCCGACAGATACGCAGTATTTT	CASSPPPTDTQYF
TRBJ2-1	TRBD2	-	TRBV9	TGTGCCAGCAGCGTAGGGCCTAGCGGGAGAAATGAGCAGTTCTTC	CASSVGPSGRNEQFF
TRBJ1-3	TRBD1	-	TRBV5-1	TGCGCCAGCAGCGAGACAGGGGCAAACACCATATATTTT	CASSETGANTIYF
TRBJ2-5	TRBD2	once	TRBV5-1	TGCGCCAGCAGCTTGGGCACGGCTAGCGGACAAGAGACCCAGTACTTC	CASSLGTASGQETQYF
TRBJ2-1	TRBD2	-	TRBV9	TGTGCCAGCAGCGCTCGGACTAGTCAGGCTGAGCAGTTCTTC	CASSARTSQAEQFF
TRBJ1-2	-	-	TRBV28	TGTGCCAGCAGCTGGGGAGCAGGGTATGGCTACACCTTC	CASSWGAGYGYTF
TRBJ1-2	-	-	TRBV28	TGTGCCAGCAGTTCCCCCCGAAGTGCCCTCTATGGCTACACCTTC	CASSSPRSALYGYTF
TRBJ2-1	-	-	TRBV6-5	TGTGCCAGCAGTTCCAAGACCGTTTACAATGAGCAGTTCTTC	CASSSKTVYNEQFF
TRBJ2-2	TRBD1	-	TRBV2	TGTGCCAGCAACCCGCAGGGGGCGAACACCGGGGAGCTGTTTTTT	CASNPQGANTGELFF
TRBJ1-2	-	-	TRBV19	TGTGCCAGTAGTATGTCAGGGACTGGCTACACCTTC	CASSMSGTGYTF
TRBJ1-4	TRBD1	-	TRBV30	TGTGCCTGGAGCCCCGGGACAGGGGGCGAAGAAAAACTGTTTTTT	CAWSPGTGGEEKLFF
TRBJ1-2	-	few	TRBV5-1	TGCGCCAGCAGCTTGGGACAGGCTTTCTATGGCTACACCTTC	CASSLGQAFYGYTF
TRBJ2-2	-	-	TRBV7-3	TGTGCCAGCAGCGGTACAGGGATCACCGGGGAGCTGTTTTTT	CASSGTGITGELFF
TRBJ2-7	-	-	TRBV5-1	TGCGCCAGCAGCTTGCCACTCGCTCCCTACGAGCAGTACTTC	CASSLPLAPYEQYF
TRBJ1-1	-	-	TRBV10-3	TGTGCCATCAAGGCAGATCAACTGAACACTGAAGCTTTCTTT	CAIKADQLNTEAFF
TRBJ1-1	-	few	TRBV30	TGTGCCTGGAGTAGAGGGGATGGAGCTTTCTTT	CAWSRGDGAFF
TRBJ2-1	TRBD1	-	TRBV7-6	TGTGCCAGCAGCTCTGCAGGGGGAAGCTCCTACAATGAGCAGTTCTTC	CASSSAGGSSYNEQFF
TRBJ1-1	-	-	TRBV18	TGTGCCAGCTCACCCGGGGGAACGAACACTGAAGCTTTCTTT	CASSPGGTNTEAFF